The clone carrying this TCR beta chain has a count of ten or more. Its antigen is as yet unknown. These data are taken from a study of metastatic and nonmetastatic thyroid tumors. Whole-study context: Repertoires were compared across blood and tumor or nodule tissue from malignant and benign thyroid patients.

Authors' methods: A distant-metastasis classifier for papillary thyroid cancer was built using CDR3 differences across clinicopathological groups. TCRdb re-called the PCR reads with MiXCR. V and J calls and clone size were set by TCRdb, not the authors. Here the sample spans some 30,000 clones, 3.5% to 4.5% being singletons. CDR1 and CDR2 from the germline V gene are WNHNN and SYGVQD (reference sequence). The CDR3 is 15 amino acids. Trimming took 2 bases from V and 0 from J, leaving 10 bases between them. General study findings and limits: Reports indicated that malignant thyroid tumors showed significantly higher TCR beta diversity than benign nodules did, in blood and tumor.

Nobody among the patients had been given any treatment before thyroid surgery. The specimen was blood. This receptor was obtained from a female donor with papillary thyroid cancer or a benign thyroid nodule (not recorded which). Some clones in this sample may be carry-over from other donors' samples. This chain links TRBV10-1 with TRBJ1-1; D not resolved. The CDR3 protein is CASSENSYMNTEAFF. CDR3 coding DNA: TGCGCCAGCAGTGAGAACAGCTACATGAACACTGAAGCTTTCTTT.